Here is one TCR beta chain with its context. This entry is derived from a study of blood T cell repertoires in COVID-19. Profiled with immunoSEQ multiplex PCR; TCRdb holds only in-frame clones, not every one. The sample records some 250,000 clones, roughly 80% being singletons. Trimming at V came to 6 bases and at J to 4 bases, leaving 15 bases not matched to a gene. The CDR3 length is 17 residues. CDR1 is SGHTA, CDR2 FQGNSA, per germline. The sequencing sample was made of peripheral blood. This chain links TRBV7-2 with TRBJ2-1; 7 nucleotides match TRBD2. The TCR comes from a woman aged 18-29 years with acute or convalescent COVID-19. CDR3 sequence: CASSPGRGVYVYNEQFF. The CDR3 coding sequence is TGTGCCAGCAGTCCCGGTCGGGGGGTTTACGTGTACAATGAGCAGTTCTTC. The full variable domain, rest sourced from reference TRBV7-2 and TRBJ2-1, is GAGVSQSPSNKVTEKGKDVELRCDPISGHTALYWYRQSLGQGLEFLIYFQGNSAPDKSGLPSDRFSAERTGGSVSTLTIQRTQQEDSAVYLCASSPGRGVYVYNEQFFGPGTRLTVL.